The 4 T cell receptor beta chains given below trace back to one sample, sequenced in a study of breast tumors, draining lymph nodes, adjacent tissues. TCRdb re-called the multiplex PCR reads with MiXCR, one entry per CDR3 protein. Seen here are roughly 130,000 distinct CDR3 sequences, just under 20% observed once, and the top ten hold less than 4.5%. Axillary draining lymph nodes of breast cancer patients supplied the node samples. The sequencing sample was made of axillary lymph node tissue. Receptor source: a female donor with breast cancer. Some clones in this sample may be carry-over from other donors' samples.

Ten or more counts support this clonotype. The chain uses TRBV7-9 and TRBJ1-2; 8 bases agree with TRBD1. Germline values: CDR1 SEHNR, CDR2 FQNEAQ (reference sequence). This CDR3 has 15 residues. J gave up 6 bases and V 5 bases, and 11 bases lay outside the gene matches. DNA for the CDR3: TGTGCCAGCAGCGCGAGAGACCAGGGGGCTGATGGCTACACCTTC. Protein: CASSARDQGADGYTF.

On this clonotype itself: A much larger clone sits a single nucleotide away, making a read error possible. The chain carries TRBV6-6 and TRBJ1-4, with D maybe TRBD1 (5 bases). V lost 6 bases and J 4 bases, leaving 12 bases between the germline ends. Per the germline V gene, CDR1 is MNHNY and CDR2 is SVGAGI (reference sequence). This CDR3 has 14 amino acids. This CDR3 is CASRDGGDNEKLFF. The CDR3, as DNA: TGTGCCAGCAGGGACGGGGGGGATAATGAAAAACTGTTTTTT.

V is TRBV20-1 and J is TRBJ2-3; D may be TRBD1 or TRBD2 (5 bases each). The CDR3 sequence is 15 residues long. Germline CDR1 is DFQATT and CDR2 is SNEGSKA (reference sequence). Trimming took off 5 bases at V and 3 bases at J, with 18 bases between the two ends. CDR3: CSAYTHSGPTDTQYF. CDR3 DNA: TGCAGTGCTTACACCCACTCGGGGCCGACAGATACGCAGTATTTT.

The genes are TRBV10-3 and TRBJ2-5; 7 bases line up with TRBD1. This CDR3 spans 14 amino acids. The J segment lost 2 bases and the V segment lost 11 bases, leaving 11 bases of the junction unmatched. CDR1 and CDR2 (germline): ENHRY, SYGVKD. This chain's CDR3 is CASMLGQAQETQYF. CDR3 DNA: TGTGCCTCGATGCTCGGACAGGCACAAGAGACCCAGTACTTC.